This T cell receptor (beta chain) was sequenced in a study of T cells in Graves' hyperthyroidism and ophthalmopathy. This clonotype was seen a single time. Its antigen is unidentified. Study-level results: In validation, the model predicted ophthalmopathy. These predictions came a median roughly six months before onset. Among thyroid clonotypes expanded above 0.001, most also appeared in blood.

CDR3 length: 17 amino acids. Trimming pared 1 base from V and 1 base from J, leaving 16 bases between. CDR1 is LNHNV and CDR2 is YYDKDF in the germline V gene (reference sequence). Using RNA transcripts as the source, TCR beta CDR3 regions were amplified. Primed by the HTBI set, a first-round RT-PCR was run on the TCR CDR3. MiXCR, applied by TCRdb to the multiplex PCR reads, yields one record per CDR3 protein. Of hundreds of thousands of distinct CDR3 sequences listed, over 20% are singletons. This clonotype originated in a man aged 25 to 40 with Graves' ophthalmopathy. Specimen: blood. This chain links TRBV15 with TRBJ1-1; D not resolved. CDR3 bases: TGTGCCACCAGCAGAGTCGTAGGTGTAGGGTCGAACACTGAAGCTTTCTTT. Translated: CATSRVVGVGSNTEAFF.